This TCR beta chain was recorded in a study of blood T cells in healthy people across ages. Germline values: CDR1 LGHNA, CDR2 YSLEER. Trimming stripped 1 base from V and 6 bases from J, with 13 bases between. The CDR3 has 14 amino acids. The study's findings and limits: Without sorted subsets, naive and antigen-experienced compartments could not be conclusively compared.

A second 7 to 11 cycle PCR used barcoded and J-beta primers. All cDNA molecules were each tagged by a template-switch adaptor with 12 random nucleotides. TCRdb re-analysed the 5' RACE reads in MiXCR, keeping a single row per CDR3 protein. Here the sample spans about 970,000 distinct CDR3 sequences, roughly 47% being singletons. Each sample provided at least 5.5 micrograms of extracted total RNA. To note about this clonotype: The antigen remains unidentified.

The TCR originated in an older woman in good health. Sequencing was performed on blood. The genes are TRBV4-3 and TRBJ2-7, with a weak D call TRBD1 (6 bases). The CDR3 DNA reads TGCGCCAGCAGCCAAGGGCAGGGGCGCTGCGAGCAGTACTTC. Protein sequence: CASSQGQGRCEQYF.